The 19 T cell receptor beta chains listed next were all sequenced from one sample in a study of T cell responses to AZD1222 COVID-19 vaccine. Only in-frame clones appear in the TCRdb table, and some are missing; sequencing was by immunoSEQ multiplex PCR. The table lists over 120,000 clones, with 2% to 2.5% in the top ten. Input material: peripheral blood. The receptors derive from an adult in good health.

The chain links TRBV28 to TRBJ2-7, with a weak D call TRBD2 (6 bases). CDR1 and CDR2 (germline): MDHEN, SYDVKM. Trimming shortened V by 11 bases and J by 6 bases, and 17 bases separated the two germline ends. The CDR3 consists of 12 residues. The CDR3 protein is CACLGIGGEQYF. CDR3 DNA sequence: TGTGCCTGTCTGGGGATCGGGGGCGAGCAGTACTTC.

The chain links TRBV5-5 to TRBJ1-6; a weak D match, TRBD1 (5 bases). Germline V gene lookup returns CDR1 SGHKS and CDR2 YYEKEE (reference sequence). Trimming shortened V by 2 bases and J by 10 bases, and 13 bases separated the two germline ends. The CDR3 covers 14 residues. The CDR3 DNA sequence: TGTGCCAGCAGCTTAGGTCAGGGACGGTCACCCCTCCACTTT. Residues: CASSLGQGRSPLHF. Variable domain in full (rest from reference TRBV5-5 and TRBJ1-6): DAGVTQSPTHLIKTRGQQVTLRCSPISGHKSVSWYQQVLGQGPQFIFQYYEKEERGRGNFPDRFSARQFPNYSSELNVNALLLGDSALYLCASSLGQGRSPLHFGNGTRLTVT.

This chain uses TRBV3-1 (or the pseudogene TRBV3-2) with TRBJ1-1; weak D call: TRBD1 (5 bases). Trimming cost V 2 bases and J 10 bases, with 8 bases left between them. There are 11 residues in the CDR3. Germline assignment: CDR1 LGHDT and CDR2 YNNKEL (reference sequence). This chain's CDR3 is CASSQQGVAFF. The CDR3 coding sequence is TGTGCCAGCAGCCAACAGGGCGTAGCTTTCTTT.

Of note for this clone: Relative to the germline gene, one junction end is altered; a read error may explain this. The chain uses TRBV6-1 and TRBJ1-5; 7 positions agree with TRBD1. The CDR3 is made up of 15 amino acids. Germline CDR1 is MNHNS and CDR2 is SASEGT. The CDR3 sequence: CASRDRNRGNQPQHF. In DNA form, the CDR3 reads TGTGCCAGCCGTGATCGGAACAGGGGAAATCAGCCCCAGCATTTT.

This chain joins TRBV12-3 or TRBV12-4 and TRBJ2-3, with D hard to call. This CDR3 has 12 amino acids. V dropped 2 bases and J dropped 5 bases, with 5 bases sitting between them. The CDR3 nucleotides are TGTGCCAGCAGTTTATTGATAGATACGCAGTATTTT. Translated, it gives CASSLLIDTQYF.

The V gene is TRBV3-1 (or the pseudogene TRBV3-2), the J gene TRBJ1-2; 8 nucleotides line up with TRBD1. The CDR3 is 16 residues long. J gave up 6 bases and V 1 base, and 10 bases lay outside the gene matches. Germline values: CDR1 LGHDT, CDR2 YNNKEL (reference sequence). CDR3 loop: CASSQGLDRVIHGYTF. CDR3 coding DNA: TGTGCCAGCAGCCAAGGATTGGACAGGGTGATACATGGCTACACCTTC.

The chain uses TRBV4-1 and TRBJ1-1, with D unresolved. The V end was cut by 0 bases, the J end by 1 base, with 12 bases between. CDR1 is MGHRA and CDR2 is YSYEKL in the germline V gene. CDR3 size: 16 residues. Written as DNA, the CDR3 is TGCGCCAGCAGCCAAGATTGGGTAGGGTCGAACACTGAAGCTTTCTTT. Protein product: CASSQDWVGSNTEAFF.

The chain employs TRBV5-1 and TRBJ1-1; D remains ambiguous. Deletions cut 4 bases from V and 1 base from J, with 8 bases between. This CDR3 has 13 amino acids. Germline V lookup: CDR1 SGHRS, CDR2 YFSETQ. The CDR3 is CASSGTQNTEAFF. The DNA for the CDR3 is TGCGCCAGCAGCGGTACACAGAACACTGAAGCTTTCTTT.

The J gene is TRBJ2-7, the V gene TRBV19, with TRBD1 matching over 9 bases. The CDR3 is 16 amino acids. CDR1 and CDR2 (germline): LNHDA, SQIVND (reference sequence). The V and J ends lost 10 bases and 4 bases, in that order; junction bases with no gene match: 17. The CDR3 DNA reads TGTGCCACCCCCCGGGACAGGGACGACTGCCGGTACGAGCAGTACTTC. Translated: CATPRDRDDCRYEQYF.

The chain joins TRBV10-3 to TRBJ1-2; TRBD1 aligns across 10 bases. The germline V gene encodes CDR1 ENHRY and CDR2 SYGVKD. This CDR3 is 17 amino acids long. The J segment lost 2 bases and the V segment lost 3 bases, leaving 9 bases of the junction unmatched. Written as DNA, the CDR3 is TGTGCCATCAGTGATGAAGGGGGACAGGGGCGAAACTATGGCTACACCTTC. This translates into CAISDEGGQGRNYGYTF.

This rearrangement joins TRBV4-1 to TRBJ1-1; the D is unclear. CDR3 length: 17 amino acids. V was clipped by 0 bases and J by 1 base, with 15 bases between them. Germline values: CDR1 MGHRA, CDR2 YSYEKL. Here the CDR3 DNA reads TGCGCCAGCAGCCAAGACGCTGAAAGGGCCACGAACACTGAAGCTTTCTTT. It translates to CASSQDAERATNTEAFF.

The J gene is TRBJ1-4, the V gene TRBV11-2; D possibly corresponds to TRBD1 (6 bases). The germline V and J ends were trimmed by 1 base and 5 bases, with 11 bases remaining between them. Germline-derived CDR1 and CDR2 are SGHAT and FQNNGV. The CDR3 totals 15 residues. For the CDR3, the DNA is TGTGCCAGCAGCTTAGTAGTAACAGGGAATGAAAAACTGTTTTTT. Translating it yields CASSLVVTGNEKLFF.

This chain links TRBV29-1 with TRBJ2-2, with D perhaps TRBD1 (7 bases). V was trimmed by 7 bases and J by 2 bases, leaving 14 bases between them. The CDR3 covers 14 residues. CDR1 is SQVTM, CDR2 ANQGSEA, per germline. CDR3: CSAGRDSNTGELFF. In DNA, the CDR3 is TGCAGCGCCGGGCGGGACAGCAACACCGGGGAGCTGTTTTTT.

The rearrangement uses TRBV11-2 and TRBJ1-6, with a possible D match to TRBD1 (6 bases). V was clipped by 3 bases and J by 6 bases, with 12 bases between them. Per germline, CDR1 SGHAT and CDR2 FQNNGV. This CDR3 comprises 15 residues. The CDR3, as DNA: TGTGCCAGCAGCTTCACAGGGCGCGGTAATTCACCCCTCCACTTT. Its protein product is CASSFTGRGNSPLHF.

The chain joins TRBV6-2 or TRBV6-3 to TRBJ1-2; the D gene is possibly TRBD1 (6 bases). V was shortened by 6 bases and J by 3 bases, with 11 bases between the two germline ends. Germline lookup yields CDR1 MNHEY and CDR2 SVGEGT. This CDR3 comprises 13 residues. The CDR3 DNA follows: TGTGCCAGCAGCCTGGGACAACACTATGGCTACACCTTC. This sequence encodes CASSLGQHYGYTF.

The chain combines TRBV29-1 with TRBJ1-2; D might be TRBD1 (6 bases). Trimming left V 4 bases short and J 5 bases short, with 11 bases between. Germline V gene data show CDR1 as SQVTM and CDR2 as ANQGSEA. The CDR3 contains 12 residues. The CDR3 reads CSVVRGGYGYTF. The CDR3 DNA reads TGCAGCGTTGTTAGAGGGGGTTATGGCTACACCTTC.

The gene calls are TRBV7-9 and TRBJ2-2; a weak D match, TRBD1 (5 bases). Per the germline V gene, CDR1 is SEHNR and CDR2 is FQNEAQ (reference sequence). Between the trimmed V and J ends, which lost 5 bases and 5 bases, there was a span of 18 bases. The CDR3 has 16 residues. CDR3 coding DNA: TGTGCCAGCAGCCCTCATTCGACAGTGAATACCGGGGAGCTGTTTTTT. Protein product: CASSPHSTVNTGELFF.

The chain recombines TRBV19 with TRBJ1-3; D unresolved. Germline V gene sequence: CDR1 LNHDA, CDR2 SQIVND (reference sequence). CDR3 length equals 12 residues. The V and J ends lost 9 bases and 2 bases respectively, with 8 bases between them. CDR3 coding DNA: TGTGCCAGCAACACGGCTGGAAACACCATATATTTT. It yields the protein CASNTAGNTIYF.

V usage is TRBV4-2 and J usage is TRBJ1-2; possible D gene TRBD1, 6 bases. The length of the CDR3 is 15 residues. Germline loops: CDR1 LGHNA, CDR2 YNFKEQ. Trimming cost V 6 bases and J 2 bases, with 16 bases left between them. In DNA, the CDR3 is TGTGCCAGCAGTCAGCCCGGGGGGCGGAACTATGGCTACACCTTC. It codes for CASSQPGGRNYGYTF.